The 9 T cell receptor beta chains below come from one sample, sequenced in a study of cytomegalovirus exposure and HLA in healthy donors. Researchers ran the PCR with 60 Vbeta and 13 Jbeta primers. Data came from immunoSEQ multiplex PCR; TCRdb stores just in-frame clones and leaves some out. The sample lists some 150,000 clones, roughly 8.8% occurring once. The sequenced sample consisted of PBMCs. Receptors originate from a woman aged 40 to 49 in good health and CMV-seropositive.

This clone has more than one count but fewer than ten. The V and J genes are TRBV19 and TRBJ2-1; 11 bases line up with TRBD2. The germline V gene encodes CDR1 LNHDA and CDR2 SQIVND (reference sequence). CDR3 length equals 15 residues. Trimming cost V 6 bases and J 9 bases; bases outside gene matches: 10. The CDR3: CASRSSGGSLSEQFF. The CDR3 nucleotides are TGTGCCAGTAGGTCTAGCGGGGGGTCCCTGAGTGAGCAGTTCTTC.

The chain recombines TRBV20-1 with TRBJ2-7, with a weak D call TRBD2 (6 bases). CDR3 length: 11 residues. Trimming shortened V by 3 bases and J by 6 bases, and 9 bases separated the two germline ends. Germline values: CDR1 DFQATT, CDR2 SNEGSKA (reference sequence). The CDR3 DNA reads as TGCAGTGCTAGGGGGGGAAGCGAGCAGTACTTC. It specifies CSARGGSEQYF.

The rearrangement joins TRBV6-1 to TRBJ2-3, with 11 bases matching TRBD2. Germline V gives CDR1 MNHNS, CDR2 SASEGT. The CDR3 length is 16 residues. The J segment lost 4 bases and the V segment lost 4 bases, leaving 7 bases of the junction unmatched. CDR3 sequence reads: CASSALSGGAPDTQYF. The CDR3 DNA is TGTGCCAGCAGTGCACTTAGCGGGGGGGCCCCAGATACGCAGTATTTT.

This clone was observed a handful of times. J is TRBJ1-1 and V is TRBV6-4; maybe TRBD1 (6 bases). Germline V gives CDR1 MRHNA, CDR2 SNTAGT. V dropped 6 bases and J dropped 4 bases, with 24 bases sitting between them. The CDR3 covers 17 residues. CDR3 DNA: TGTGCCAGCAGCGAAACTAACTTGGGAACAGGGACCACTGAAGCTTTCTTT. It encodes CASSETNLGTGTTEAFF.

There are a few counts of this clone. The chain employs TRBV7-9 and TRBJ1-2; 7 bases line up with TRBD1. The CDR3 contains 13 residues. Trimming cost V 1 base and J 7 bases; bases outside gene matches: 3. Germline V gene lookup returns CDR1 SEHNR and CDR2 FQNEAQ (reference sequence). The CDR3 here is CASSLVQGVGYTF. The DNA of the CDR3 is TGTGCCAGCAGCTTAGTGCAGGGGGTTGGCTACACCTTC.

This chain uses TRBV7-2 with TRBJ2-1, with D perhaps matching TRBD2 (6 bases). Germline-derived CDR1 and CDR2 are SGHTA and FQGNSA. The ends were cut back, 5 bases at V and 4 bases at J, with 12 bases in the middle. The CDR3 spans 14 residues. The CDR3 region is CASSLGTGYNEQFF. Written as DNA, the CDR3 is TGTGCCAGCAGCCTCGGGACTGGATACAATGAGCAGTTCTTC.

The CDR3 reads CASSLQIGIEAFF. In nucleotides, the CDR3 is TGTGCCAGCAGCTTACAAATCGGGATTGAAGCTTTCTTT. The chain links TRBV14 to TRBJ1-1; D is ambiguous. The V end lost 5 bases, the J end lost 7 bases, and 14 bases lay between the germline ends. CDR1 and CDR2 (germline): SGHDN, FVKESK. The CDR3 totals 13 residues.

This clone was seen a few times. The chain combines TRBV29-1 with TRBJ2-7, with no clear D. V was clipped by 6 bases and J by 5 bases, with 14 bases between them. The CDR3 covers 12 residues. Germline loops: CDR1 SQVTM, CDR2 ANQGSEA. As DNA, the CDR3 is TGCAGCGTGATCCAGGAAATCGACGAGCAGTACTTC. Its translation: CSVIQEIDEQYF.

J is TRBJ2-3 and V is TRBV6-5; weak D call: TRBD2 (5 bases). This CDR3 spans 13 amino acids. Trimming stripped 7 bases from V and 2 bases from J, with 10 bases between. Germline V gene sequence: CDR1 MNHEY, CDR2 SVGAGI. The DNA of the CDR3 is TGTGCCAGCAAGCGGACCGACACAGATACGCAGTATTTT. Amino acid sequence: CASKRTDTDTQYF.